The clone carrying this T cell receptor (beta chain) was observed a few times. This entry belongs to a study of blood T cell repertoires in COVID-19. Across the whole study: The United States, Italy and Spain provided the acute and convalescent COVID-19 samples. PBMCs, B-cell-depleted T cells, or T cells were the source of the cDNA or gDNA that made up the material.

V was shortened by 7 bases and J by 6 bases, with 16 bases between the two germline ends. This CDR3 spans 14 amino acids. The germline V gene has CDR1 MDHEN and CDR2 SYDVKM. As processed by the authors: Amplification of reference gene primers was used by the study to estimate nucleated cell counts. TCRdb's copy holds only in-frame clones and misses some; the assay was immunoSEQ multiplex PCR. V and J calls and clone size follow that table, whereas D and trimming were derived from the DNA. This table has more than 75,000 clones, 80% to 90% appearing once. Sequenced sample: peripheral blood. The source of this sequence is a man aged 60 to 69 with acute or convalescent COVID-19. The rearrangement links TRBV28 to TRBJ1-5; D perhaps matches TRBD1 (6 bases). In DNA, the CDR3 is TGTGCCAGCACCTCGGGGGGGGCTCGTCAGCCCCAGCATTTT. Translated: CASTSGGARQPQHF.